The text below deals with one T cell receptor (beta chain). Its target antigen remains unknown. Base qualities are not at hand, and no much larger clone is one base apart. CDR3 length: 11 amino acids, cysteine to phenylalanine. CDR3 DNA is the only sequence kept; it has 33 bases, read in frame from the first base. V lost 6 bases and J lost 7 bases; the stretch between them is 9 bases long. From the germline V gene, CDR1 is MNHEY and CDR2 is SVGAGI. Ophthalmopathy patients had moderately to severely active disease, with a Clinical Activity Score of 3 or more, a NOSPECS grade of 4 or more, and a disease duration of less than 3 months. The study excluded patients with uncontrolled infections, other autoimmune diseases, pregnancy or lactation. Diagnoses relied on clinical symptoms, serum thyroxine and TRAb, thyroid ultrasound and orbital computed tomography. PBMCs were separated from roughly 9.3 ml of fresh peripheral blood using Ficoll-Paque density gradient centrifugation. Total RNA was extracted with Trizol reagent, and quality was checked on an Agilent 2100 Bioanalyzer.

The data were taken from a study of T cells in Graves' hyperthyroidism and ophthalmopathy (dated by TCRdb to between 2018 and 2021). Turning to the overall study: Peripheral blood was collected at initial diagnosis, before any treatment. TCR V-J signatures able to tell the groups apart were searched for in a discovery cohort of about a hundred patients, of whom approximately 40 had Graves' ophthalmopathy and around 58 had stable Graves' hyperthyroidism. Whether ophthalmopathy could be predicted prospectively was tested in an independent validation cohort made up of about 18 hyperthyroidism patients plus 17 patients who later progressed to ophthalmopathy. The 75 to 100 discovery patients were divided at random into training and test sets in a 7:3 ratio. Thyroid tissue and blood T-cell repertoires from about 6 Graves' hyperthyroidism patients were also compared in the study. Following sampling, methimazole starting at 30 mg daily was given to hyperthyroidism patients, and high-dose intravenous methylprednisolone was given to ophthalmopathy patients. TCR Vbeta CDR3 sequencing of some 140 peripheral blood samples (approximately 44 ophthalmopathy, 75 or so hyperthyroidism and around 17 progressor patients) is reported in the paper. Paper-wide results and their limitations: Sample size was not statistically predetermined, and investigators were not blinded to group allocation. Blood samples also contained most of the expanded thyroid clonotypes (frequency above 0.001), which suggests that blood repertoires may reflect thyroid immune responses. In validation, the model predicted progression to ophthalmopathy with approximately 70% sensitivity and roughly 72% specificity, a median of roughly seven months before onset. A model built on a 13 V-J signature distinguished ophthalmopathy from stable hyperthyroidism, reaching 85% to 90% sensitivity and 81.08% specificity in cross-validation and 80%/75% in testing.

TCR beta CDR3 regions were amplified from RNA transcripts. The first round of RT-PCR for the TCR CDR3 was performed with the HTBI primer set and the Qiagen OneStep RT-PCR kit. The libraries were constructed in a second round of multiplex PCR and then size-selected and purified. Paired-end sequencing of the libraries was performed with 100 bp reads on an Illumina HiSeq2000. As for the original processing: SOAPnuke was used to process the raw data, with reads discarded if the reads contained adapters or uncalled bases, had a mean Phred below 15, or lacked an exact constant-primer or identifier match. COPE v1.2.5 was used to merge the high-quality paired reads, and each unique nucleotide sequence was defined as a clonotype. MiTCR v1.1 was used to align clonotypes to the IMGT TRBV, TRBD and TRBJ reference segments. The analysis was restricted to V-J combinations with a frequency above 0.0001, which together covered just over 98% of the repertoires. A TCS score was defined as the ratio between F50 (clonal expansion) and ExV (chaos), using BLOSUM62-based TCRdist between CDR3 peptides within each V-J. Welch's t-statistics and random forest reduced several hundred V-J features to roughly 13, which were used in a naive Bayes classifier (R e1071). TCRdb trimmed the raw reads at Q25, called clones with MiXCR and kept productive beta chains. Duplicate CDR3 protein sequences are folded into a single record with the most common DNA and genes. TCRdb's processing, not the authors' own work, is the source of the V and J calls. The sample table records roughly 520,000 distinct CDR3 sequences; approximately 25% of these occur just once. The ten largest clonotypes hold approximately 10% of the sample.

This TCR was recovered from a woman in her twenties or thirties with Graves' ophthalmopathy. Specimen: blood. This sequence uses TRBV6-5 and TRBJ1-2, with the D gene not confidently named. The DNA reads TGTGCCAGCAGGTACCTCGGTGGCTACACCTTC. The resulting protein is CASRYLGGYTF.